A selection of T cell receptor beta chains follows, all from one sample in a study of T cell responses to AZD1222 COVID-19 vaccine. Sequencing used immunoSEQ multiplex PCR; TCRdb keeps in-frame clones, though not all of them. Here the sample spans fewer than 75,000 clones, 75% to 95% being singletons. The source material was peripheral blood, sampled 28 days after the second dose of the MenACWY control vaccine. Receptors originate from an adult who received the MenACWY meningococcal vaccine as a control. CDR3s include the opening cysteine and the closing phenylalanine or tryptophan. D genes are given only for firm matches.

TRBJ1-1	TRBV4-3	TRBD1	CASSQDWTGNTEAFF
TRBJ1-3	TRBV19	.	CASALGPISGNTIYF
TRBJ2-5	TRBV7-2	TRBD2	CAGGTIRGETQYF
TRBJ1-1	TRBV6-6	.	CATSTVEAFF
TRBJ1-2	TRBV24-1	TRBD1	CATSDYRGDGYTF
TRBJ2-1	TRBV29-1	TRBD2	CSLVGGLAGDQFF
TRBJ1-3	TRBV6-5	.	CASTGGTSGNTIYF
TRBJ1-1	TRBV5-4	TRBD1	CASQGDSEAFF
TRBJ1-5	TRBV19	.	CASSIIRGQNYPNQPQHF
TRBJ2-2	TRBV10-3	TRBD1	CAIGRQGNTGELFF
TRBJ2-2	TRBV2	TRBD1	CASSGGQGNTGELFF
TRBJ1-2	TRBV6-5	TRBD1	CASKDRDATGYTF
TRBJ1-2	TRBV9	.	CASSVDQGSYGYTF